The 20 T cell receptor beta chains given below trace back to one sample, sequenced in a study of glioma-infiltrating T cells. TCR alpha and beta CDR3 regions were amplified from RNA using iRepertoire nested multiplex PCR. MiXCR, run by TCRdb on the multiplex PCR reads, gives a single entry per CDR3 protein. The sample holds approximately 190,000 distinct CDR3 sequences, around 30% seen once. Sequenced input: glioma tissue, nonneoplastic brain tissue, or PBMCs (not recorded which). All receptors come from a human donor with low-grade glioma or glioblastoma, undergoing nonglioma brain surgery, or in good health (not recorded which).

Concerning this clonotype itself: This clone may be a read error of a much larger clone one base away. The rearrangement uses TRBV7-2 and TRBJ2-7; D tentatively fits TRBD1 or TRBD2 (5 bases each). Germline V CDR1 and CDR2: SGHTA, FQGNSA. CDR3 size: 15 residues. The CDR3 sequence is CASSLGWDGSYKQYF. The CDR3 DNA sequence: TGTGCCAGCAGCTTAGGATGGGACGGATCCTACAAGCAGTACTTC.

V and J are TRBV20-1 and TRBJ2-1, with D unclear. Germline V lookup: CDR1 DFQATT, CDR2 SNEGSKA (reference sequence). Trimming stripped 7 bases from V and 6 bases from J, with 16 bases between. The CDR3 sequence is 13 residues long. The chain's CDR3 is CSVYRLPGNEQFF. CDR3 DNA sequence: TGCAGTGTTTATCGCCTCCCGGGCAATGAGCAGTTCTTC.

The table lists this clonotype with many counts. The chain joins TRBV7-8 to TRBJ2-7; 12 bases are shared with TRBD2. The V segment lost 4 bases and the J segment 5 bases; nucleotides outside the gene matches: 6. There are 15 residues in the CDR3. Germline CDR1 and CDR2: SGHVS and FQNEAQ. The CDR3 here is CASSWRLAGDDEQYF. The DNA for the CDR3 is TGTGCCAGCAGCTGGAGACTAGCGGGAGATGACGAGCAGTACTTC.

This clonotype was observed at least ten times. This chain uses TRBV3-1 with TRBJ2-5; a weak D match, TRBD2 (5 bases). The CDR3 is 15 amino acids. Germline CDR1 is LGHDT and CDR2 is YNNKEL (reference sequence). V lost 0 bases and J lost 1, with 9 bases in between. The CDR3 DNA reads TGTGCCAGCAGCCAAGATGCGGGCGCCCAAGAGACCCAGTACTTC. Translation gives CASSQDAGAQETQYF.

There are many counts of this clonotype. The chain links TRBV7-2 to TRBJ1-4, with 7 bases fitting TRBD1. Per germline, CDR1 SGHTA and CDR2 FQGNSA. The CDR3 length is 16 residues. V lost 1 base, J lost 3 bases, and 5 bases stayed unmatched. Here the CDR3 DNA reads TGTGCCAGCAGCTTAGAAGGGGGCGCTGCTAATGAAAAACTGTTTTTT. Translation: CASSLEGGAANEKLFF.

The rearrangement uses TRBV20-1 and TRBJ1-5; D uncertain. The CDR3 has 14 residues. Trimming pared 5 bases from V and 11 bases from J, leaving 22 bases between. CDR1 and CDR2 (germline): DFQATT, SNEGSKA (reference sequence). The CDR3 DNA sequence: TGCAGTGCTTCTTCGGGCCCGGGGAACCCGACCCAGCATTTT. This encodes CSASSGPGNPTQHF.

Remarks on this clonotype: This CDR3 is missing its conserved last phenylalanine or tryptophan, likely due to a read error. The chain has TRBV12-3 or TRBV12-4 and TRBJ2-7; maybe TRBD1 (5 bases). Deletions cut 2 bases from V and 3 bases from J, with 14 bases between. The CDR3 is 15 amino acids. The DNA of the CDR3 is TGTGCCAGCAGTTTACAGGGCCCGGCGAGCTACGAGCAGTACCTC. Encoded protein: CASSLQGPASYEQYL.

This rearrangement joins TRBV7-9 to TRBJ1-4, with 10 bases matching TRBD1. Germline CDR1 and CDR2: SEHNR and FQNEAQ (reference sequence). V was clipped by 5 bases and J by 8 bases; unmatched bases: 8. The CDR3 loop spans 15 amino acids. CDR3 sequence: CASSEDRGQSEKLFF. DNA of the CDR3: TGTGCCAGCAGCGAAGACAGGGGGCAAAGCGAAAAACTGTTTTTT.

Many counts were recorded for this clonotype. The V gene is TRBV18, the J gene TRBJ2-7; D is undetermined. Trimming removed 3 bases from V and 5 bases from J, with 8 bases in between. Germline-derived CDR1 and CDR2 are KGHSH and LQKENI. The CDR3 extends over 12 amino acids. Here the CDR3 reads CASSPRGNEQYF. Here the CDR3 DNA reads TGTGCCAGCTCACCGAGAGGTAACGAGCAGTACTTC.

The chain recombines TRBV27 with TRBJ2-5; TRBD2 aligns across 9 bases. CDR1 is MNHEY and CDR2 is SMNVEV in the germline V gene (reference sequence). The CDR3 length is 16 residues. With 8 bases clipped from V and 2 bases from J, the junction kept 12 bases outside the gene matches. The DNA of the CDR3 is TGTGCCAGCGGGCTTAGCGGGAGAGAGCAGCAAGAGACCCAGTACTTC. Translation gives CASGLSGREQQETQYF.

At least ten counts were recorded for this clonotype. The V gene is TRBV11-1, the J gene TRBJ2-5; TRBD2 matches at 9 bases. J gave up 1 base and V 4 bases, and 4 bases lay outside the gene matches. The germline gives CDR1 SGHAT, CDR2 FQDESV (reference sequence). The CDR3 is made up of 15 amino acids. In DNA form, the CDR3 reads TGTGCCAGCAGCTATCTGACTAGCGGCCAAGAGACCCAGTACTTC. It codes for CASSYLTSGQETQYF.

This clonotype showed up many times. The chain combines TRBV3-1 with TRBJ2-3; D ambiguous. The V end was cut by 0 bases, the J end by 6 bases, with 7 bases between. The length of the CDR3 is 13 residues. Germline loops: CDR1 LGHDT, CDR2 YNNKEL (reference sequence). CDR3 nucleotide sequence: TGTGCCAGCAGCCAAGATTATTGGGATACGCAGTATTTT. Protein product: CASSQDYWDTQYF.

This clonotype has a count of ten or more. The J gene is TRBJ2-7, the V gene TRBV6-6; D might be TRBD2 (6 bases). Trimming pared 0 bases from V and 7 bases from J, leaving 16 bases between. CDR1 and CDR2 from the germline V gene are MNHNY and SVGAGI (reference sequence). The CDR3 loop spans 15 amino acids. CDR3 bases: TGTGCCAGCAGTTACTCGAGAGGGGAGGCGAGTGAGCAGTACTTC. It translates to CASSYSRGEASEQYF.

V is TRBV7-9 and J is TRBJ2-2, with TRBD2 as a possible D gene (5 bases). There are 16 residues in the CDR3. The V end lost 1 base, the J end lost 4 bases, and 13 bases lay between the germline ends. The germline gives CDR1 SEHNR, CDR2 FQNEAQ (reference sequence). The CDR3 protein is CASSLGESNPTGELFF. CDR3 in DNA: TGTGCCAGCAGCTTAGGGGAGAGCAACCCCACCGGGGAGCTGTTTTTT.

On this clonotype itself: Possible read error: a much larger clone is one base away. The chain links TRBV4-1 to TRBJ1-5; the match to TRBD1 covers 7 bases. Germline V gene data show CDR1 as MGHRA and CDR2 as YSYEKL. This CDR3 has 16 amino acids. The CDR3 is CASSHPPGQQYQPKHF. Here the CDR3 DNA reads TGCGCCAGCAGCCACCCTCCGGGACAGCAATATCAGCCCAAGCATTTT.

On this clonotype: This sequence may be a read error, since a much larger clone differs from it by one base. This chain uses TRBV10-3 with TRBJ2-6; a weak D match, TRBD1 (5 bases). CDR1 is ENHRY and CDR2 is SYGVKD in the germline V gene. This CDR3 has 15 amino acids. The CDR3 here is CAISGGVSGANGLTF. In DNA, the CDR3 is TGTGCCATCAGTGGTGGGGTATCTGGGGCCAACGGCCTGACTTTC.

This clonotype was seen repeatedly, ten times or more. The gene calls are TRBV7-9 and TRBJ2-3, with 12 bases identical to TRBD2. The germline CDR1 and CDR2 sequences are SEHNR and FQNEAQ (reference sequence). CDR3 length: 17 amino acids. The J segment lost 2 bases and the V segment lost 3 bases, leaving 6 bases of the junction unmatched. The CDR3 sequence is CASSFTLAGGITDTQYF. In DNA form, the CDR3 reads TGTGCCAGCAGCTTTACCCTAGCGGGAGGGATCACAGATACGCAGTATTTT.

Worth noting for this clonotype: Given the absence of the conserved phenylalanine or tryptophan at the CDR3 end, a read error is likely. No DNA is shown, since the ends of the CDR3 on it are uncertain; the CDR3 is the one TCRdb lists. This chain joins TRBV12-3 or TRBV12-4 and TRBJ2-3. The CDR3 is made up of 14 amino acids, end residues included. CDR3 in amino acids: CASSAGLYKDTPYC.

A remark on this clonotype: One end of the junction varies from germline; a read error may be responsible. The CDR3, as DNA: TGCAGCGTGGAGCTTGACAGGCCCTACAATGAGCAGCTCTTC. This encodes CSVELDRPYNEQLF. This chain uses TRBV29-1 with TRBJ2-1; the D gene is possibly TRBD1 (6 bases). The V gene's germline CDR1 is SQVTM and CDR2 ANQGSEA. CDR3 length equals 14 residues.

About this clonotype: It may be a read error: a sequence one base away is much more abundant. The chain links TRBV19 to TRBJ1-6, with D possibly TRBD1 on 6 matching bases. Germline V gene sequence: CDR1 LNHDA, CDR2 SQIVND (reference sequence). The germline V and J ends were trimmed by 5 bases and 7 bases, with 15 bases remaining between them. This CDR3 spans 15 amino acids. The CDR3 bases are TGTGCCAGTAGTTCTCGCAGGGGATCCAATTCACCCCTCCACTTT. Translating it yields CASSSRRGSNSPLHF.